This T cell receptor (beta chain) was recovered during a study of HIV-infected patients and healthy controls. No cell fractionation was done, so the repertoire covers all unsorted peripheral blood T cells. This clonotype was counted at least ten times. Its cognate antigen is unknown. The J segment lost 1 base and the V segment lost 5 bases, leaving 6 bases of the junction unmatched. Looked up from germline, CDR1 is DFQATT and CDR2 is SNEGSKA (reference sequence). The CDR3 extends over 14 amino acids. General study findings and limits: A major limitation was that merely sixteen HIV-infected individuals were processed. During therapy, HIV-associated CDR3s fell significantly in frequency, while CMV-associated CDR3s did not change significantly.

cDNA was made from roughly 470 ng RNA using alpha and beta constant primers. Each of the alpha and beta chains got its own library through chain-specific third strand synthesis with indices. TCRdb processed the 5' RACE reads anew with MiXCR; each CDR3 protein has one entry. The sample has more than 15,000 distinct CDR3 sequences; approximately 5.8% are singletons. The receptor comes from an adult in good health. The V gene is TRBV20-1, the J gene TRBJ2-7, with 9 bases aligning to TRBD1. The sample comprised blood. This CDR3 reads CSARTGTGSYEQYF. In DNA, the CDR3 is TGCAGTGCTCGAACCGGGACAGGGTCCTACGAGCAGTACTTC.